The clone carrying this T cell receptor beta chain occurred once. Its specificity is not known. This specimen comes from a study of cytomegalovirus exposure and HLA in healthy donors. Clones were read by immunoSEQ multiplex PCR, and TCRdb kept only the in-frame ones, dropping some. This table has roughly 140,000 clones, around nine tenths appearing once. Germline V CDR1 and CDR2: LNHDA, SQIVND (reference sequence). V was trimmed by 2 bases and J by 6 bases, leaving 8 bases between them. CDR3 length equals 14 residues. Study-level findings and limits: Most TCR sequences were seen very rarely across donors, but some public TCRs occurred in many.

The TCR sequence derives from a man between 18 and 35 years old in good health and CMV-seropositive. Sequenced material: PBMCs. The rearrangement uses TRBV19 and TRBJ1-6; no definite D call. The CDR3: CASSIWEGNSPLHF. The CDR3 DNA follows: TGTGCCAGTAGTATATGGGAGGGTAATTCACCCCTCCACTTT.